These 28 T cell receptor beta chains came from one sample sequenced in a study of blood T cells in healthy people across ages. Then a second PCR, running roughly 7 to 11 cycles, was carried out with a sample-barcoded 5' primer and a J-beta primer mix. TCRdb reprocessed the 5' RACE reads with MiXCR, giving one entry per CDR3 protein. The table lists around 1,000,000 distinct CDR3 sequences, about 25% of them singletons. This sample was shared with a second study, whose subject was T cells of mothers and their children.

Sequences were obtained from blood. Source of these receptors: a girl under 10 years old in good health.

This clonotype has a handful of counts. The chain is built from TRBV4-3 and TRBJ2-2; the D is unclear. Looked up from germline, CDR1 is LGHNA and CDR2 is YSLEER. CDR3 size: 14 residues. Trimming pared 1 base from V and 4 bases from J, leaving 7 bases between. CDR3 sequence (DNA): TGCGCCAGCAGCCAAGCTCTGTTCACCGGGGAGCTGTTTTTT. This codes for CASSQALFTGELFF.

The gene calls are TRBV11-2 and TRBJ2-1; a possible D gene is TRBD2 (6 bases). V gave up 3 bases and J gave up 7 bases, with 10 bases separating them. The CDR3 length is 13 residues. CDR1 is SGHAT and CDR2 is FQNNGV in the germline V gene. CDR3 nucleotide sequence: TGTGCCAGCAGCTTCCGCAGCGGGAATGAGCAGTTCTTC. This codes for CASSFRSGNEQFF.

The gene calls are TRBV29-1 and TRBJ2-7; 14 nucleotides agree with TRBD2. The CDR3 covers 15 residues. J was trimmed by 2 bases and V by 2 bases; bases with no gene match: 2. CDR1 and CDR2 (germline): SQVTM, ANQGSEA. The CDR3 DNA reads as TGCAGCGTTGAAAAGGGACTAGCGGGGGCCTACGAGCAGTACTTC. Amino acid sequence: CSVEKGLAGAYEQYF.

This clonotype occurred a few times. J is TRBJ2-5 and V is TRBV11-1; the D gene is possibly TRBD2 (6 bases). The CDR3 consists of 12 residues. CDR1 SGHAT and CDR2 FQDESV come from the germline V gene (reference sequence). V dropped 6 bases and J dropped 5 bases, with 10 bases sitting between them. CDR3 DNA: TGTGCCAGCAGGACGGGGGACGAGACCCAGTACTTC. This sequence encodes CASRTGDETQYF.

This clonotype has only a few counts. CDR3 sequence reads: CASSYSRHREFF. CDR3 DNA sequence: TGTGCCAGCAGCTATAGCCGCCACCGGGAGTTCTTC. This chain uses TRBV13 with TRBJ2-1; the D is unclear. Germline V gives CDR1 PRHDT, CDR2 FYEKMQ (reference sequence). The CDR3 has 12 residues. Between the trimmed V and J ends, which lost 4 bases and 14 bases, there was a span of 15 bases.

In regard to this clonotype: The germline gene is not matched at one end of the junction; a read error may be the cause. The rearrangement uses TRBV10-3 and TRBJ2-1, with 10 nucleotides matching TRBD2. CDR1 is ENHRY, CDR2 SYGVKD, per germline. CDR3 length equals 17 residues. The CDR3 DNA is TGTGCAATCAGTGAATATCGGGTAGCGGGAGGCTTGAATGAGCAGTTCTTC. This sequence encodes CAISEYRVAGGLNEQFF.

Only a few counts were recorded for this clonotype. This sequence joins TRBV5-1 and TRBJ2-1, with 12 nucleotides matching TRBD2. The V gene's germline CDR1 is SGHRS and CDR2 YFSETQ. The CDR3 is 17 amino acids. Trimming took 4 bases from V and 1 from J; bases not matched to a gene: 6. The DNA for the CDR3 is TGCGCCAGCAGCAAAGGACTAGCGGGGAATTCCTACAATGAGCAGTTCTTC. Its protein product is CASSKGLAGNSYNEQFF.

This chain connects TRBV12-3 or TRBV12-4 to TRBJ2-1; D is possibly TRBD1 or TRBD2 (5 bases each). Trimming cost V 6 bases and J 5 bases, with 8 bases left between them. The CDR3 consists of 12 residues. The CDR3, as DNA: TGTGCCAGCAGGGGGCGGGACAATGAGCAGTTCTTC. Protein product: CASRGRDNEQFF.

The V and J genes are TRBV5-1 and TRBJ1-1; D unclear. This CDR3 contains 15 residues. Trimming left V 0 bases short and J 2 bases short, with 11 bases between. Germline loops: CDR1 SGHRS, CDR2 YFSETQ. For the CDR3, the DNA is TGCGCCAGCAGCTTGGTTTCGGCGGACAACACTGAAGCTTTCTTT. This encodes CASSLVSADNTEAFF.

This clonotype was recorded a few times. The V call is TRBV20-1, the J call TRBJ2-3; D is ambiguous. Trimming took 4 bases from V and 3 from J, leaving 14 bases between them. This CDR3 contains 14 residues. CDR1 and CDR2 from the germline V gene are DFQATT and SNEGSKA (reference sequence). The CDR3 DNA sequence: TGCAGTGCTACGATAATAGCTGCTACAGATACGCAGTATTTT. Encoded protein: CSATIIAATDTQYF.

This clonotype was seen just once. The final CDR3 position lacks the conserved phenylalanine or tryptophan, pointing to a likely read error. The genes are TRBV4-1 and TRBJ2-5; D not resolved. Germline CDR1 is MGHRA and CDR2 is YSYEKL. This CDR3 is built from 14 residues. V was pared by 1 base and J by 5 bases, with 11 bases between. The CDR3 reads CASSQVTGPETQYL. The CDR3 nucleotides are TGCGCCAGCAGCCAAGTTACGGGCCCGGAGACCCAGTACCTC.

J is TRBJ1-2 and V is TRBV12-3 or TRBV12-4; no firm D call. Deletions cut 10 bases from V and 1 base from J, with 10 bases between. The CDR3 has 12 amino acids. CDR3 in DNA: TGTGCCACCCTGGAAAGTAACTATGGCTACACCTTC. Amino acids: CATLESNYGYTF.

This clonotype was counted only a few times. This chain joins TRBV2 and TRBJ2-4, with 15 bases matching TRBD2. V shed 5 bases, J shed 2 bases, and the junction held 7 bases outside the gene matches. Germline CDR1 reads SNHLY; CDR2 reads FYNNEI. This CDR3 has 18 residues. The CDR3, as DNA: TGTGCCAGCAGTCGGACTAGCGGGGGGGTTGGTCCCAAAAACATTCAGTACTTC. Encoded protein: CASSRTSGGVGPKNIQYF.

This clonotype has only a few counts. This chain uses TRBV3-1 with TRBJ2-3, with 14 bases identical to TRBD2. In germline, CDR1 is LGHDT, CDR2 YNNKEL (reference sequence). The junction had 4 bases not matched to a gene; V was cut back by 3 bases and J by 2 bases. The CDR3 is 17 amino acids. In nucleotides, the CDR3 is TGTGCCAGCAGCCAGGGACTAGCGGGAGTCCCCACAGATACGCAGTATTTT. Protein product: CASSQGLAGVPTDTQYF.

The CDR3 reads CASSLFVPTDTQYF. CDR3 bases: TGTGCCAGCAGCTTATTTGTCCCCACAGATACGCAGTATTTT. This chain connects TRBV7-2 to TRBJ2-3; no firm D call. CDR3 length: 14 residues. V lost 2 bases and J lost 2, with 8 bases in between. The germline gives CDR1 SGHTA, CDR2 FQGNSA. The complete variable domain, with remaining parts taken from reference TRBV7-2 and TRBJ2-3, reads GAGVSQSPSNKVTEKGKDVELRCDPISGHTALYWYRQSLGQGLEFLIYFQGNSAPDKSGLPSDRFSAERTGGSVSTLTIQRTQQEDSAVYLCASSLFVPTDTQYFGPGTRLTVL.

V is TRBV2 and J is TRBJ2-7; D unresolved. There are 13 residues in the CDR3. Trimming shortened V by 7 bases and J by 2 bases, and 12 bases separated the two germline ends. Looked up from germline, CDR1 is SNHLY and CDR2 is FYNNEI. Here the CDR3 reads CASKVPGTYEQYF. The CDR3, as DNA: TGTGCCAGCAAAGTCCCGGGTACCTACGAGCAGTACTTC.

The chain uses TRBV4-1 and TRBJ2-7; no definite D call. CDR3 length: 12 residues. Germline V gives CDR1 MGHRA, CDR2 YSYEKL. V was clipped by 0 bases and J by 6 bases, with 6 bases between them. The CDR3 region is CASSQEYGEQYF. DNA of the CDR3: TGCGCCAGCAGCCAAGAATACGGCGAGCAGTACTTC.

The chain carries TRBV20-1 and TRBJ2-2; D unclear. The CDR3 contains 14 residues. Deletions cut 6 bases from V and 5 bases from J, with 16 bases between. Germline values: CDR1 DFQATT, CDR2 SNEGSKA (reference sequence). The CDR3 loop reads CSALGWVRTGELFF. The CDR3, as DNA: TGCAGTGCCCTAGGGTGGGTGAGGACCGGGGAGCTGTTTTTT.

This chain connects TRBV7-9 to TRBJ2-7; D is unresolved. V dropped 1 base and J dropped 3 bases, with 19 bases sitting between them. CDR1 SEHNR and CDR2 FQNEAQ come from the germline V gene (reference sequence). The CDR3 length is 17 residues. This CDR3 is CASSLDPRRGKGYEQYF. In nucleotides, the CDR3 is TGTGCCAGCAGCTTAGATCCCAGGCGAGGAAAGGGCTACGAGCAGTACTTC.

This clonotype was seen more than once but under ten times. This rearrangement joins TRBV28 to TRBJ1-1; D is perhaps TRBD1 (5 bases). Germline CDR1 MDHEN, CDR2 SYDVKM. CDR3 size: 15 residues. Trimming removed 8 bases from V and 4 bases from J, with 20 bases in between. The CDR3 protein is CASEPETLGVTEAFF. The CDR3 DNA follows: TGTGCCAGCGAACCGGAGACACTAGGGGTCACTGAAGCTTTCTTT.

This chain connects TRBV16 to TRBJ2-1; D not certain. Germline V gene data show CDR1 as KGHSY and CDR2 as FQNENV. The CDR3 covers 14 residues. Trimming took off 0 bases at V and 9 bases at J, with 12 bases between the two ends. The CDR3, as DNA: TGTGCCAGCAGCCAATCGGAAGGTTATAGTGAGCAGTTCTTC. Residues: CASSQSEGYSEQFF. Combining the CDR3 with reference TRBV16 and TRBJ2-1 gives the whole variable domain GEEVAQTPKHLVRGEGQKAKLYCAPIKGHSYVFWYQQVLKNEFKFLISFQNENVFDETGMPKERFSAKCLPNSPCSLEIQATKLEDSAVYFCASSQSEGYSEQFFGPGTRLTVL.

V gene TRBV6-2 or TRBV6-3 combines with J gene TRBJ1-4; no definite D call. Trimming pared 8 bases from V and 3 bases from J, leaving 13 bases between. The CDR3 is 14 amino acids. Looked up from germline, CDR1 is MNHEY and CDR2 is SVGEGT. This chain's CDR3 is CASGDGSPNEKLFF. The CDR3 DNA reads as TGTGCCAGCGGCGACGGGAGTCCTAATGAAAAACTGTTTTTT.

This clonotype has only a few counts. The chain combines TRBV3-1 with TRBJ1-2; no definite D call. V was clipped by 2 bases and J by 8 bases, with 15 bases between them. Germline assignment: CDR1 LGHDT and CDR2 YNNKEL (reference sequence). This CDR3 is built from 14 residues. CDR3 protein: CASSQLDHARGYTF. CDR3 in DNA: TGTGCCAGCAGCCAACTAGACCACGCAAGGGGCTACACCTTC.

The CDR3 protein is CSVDSQGAGGYTF. In nucleotides, the CDR3 is TGCAGCGTTGATTCACAGGGGGCAGGTGGCTACACCTTC. The V call is TRBV29-1, the J call TRBJ1-2, with 9 bases identical to TRBD1. Germline lookup yields CDR1 SQVTM and CDR2 ANQGSEA. CDR3 length: 13 residues. The J segment lost 7 bases and the V segment lost 3 bases, leaving 6 bases of the junction unmatched.

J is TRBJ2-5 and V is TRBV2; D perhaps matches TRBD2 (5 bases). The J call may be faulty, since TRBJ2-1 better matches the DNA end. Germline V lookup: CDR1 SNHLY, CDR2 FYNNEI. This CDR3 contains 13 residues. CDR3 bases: TGTGCCAGCAGCGACATCTCTAGCAGCGAGCAGTTCTTC. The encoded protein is CASSDISSSEQFF.

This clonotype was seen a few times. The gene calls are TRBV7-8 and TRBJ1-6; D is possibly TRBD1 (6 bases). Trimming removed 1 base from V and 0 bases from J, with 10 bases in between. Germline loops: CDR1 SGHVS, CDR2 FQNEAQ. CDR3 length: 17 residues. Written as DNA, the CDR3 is TGTGCCAGCAGCTTAGACTTAGGGGGCTCCTATAATTCACCCCTCCACTTT. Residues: CASSLDLGGSYNSPLHF. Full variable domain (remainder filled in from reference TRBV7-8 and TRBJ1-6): GAGVSQSPRYKVAKRGQDVALRCDPISGHVSLFWYQQALGQGPEFLTYFQNEAQLDKSGLPSDRFFAERPEGSVSTLKIQRTQQEDSAVYLCASSLDLGGSYNSPLHFGNGTRLTVT.

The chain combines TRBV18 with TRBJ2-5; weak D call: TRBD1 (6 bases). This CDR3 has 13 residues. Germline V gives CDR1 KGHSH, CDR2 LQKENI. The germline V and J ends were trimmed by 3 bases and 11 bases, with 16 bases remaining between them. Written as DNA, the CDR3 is TGTGCCAGCTCACCGGACCAACAGGGAGAGCAGTACTTC. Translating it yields CASSPDQQGEQYF.

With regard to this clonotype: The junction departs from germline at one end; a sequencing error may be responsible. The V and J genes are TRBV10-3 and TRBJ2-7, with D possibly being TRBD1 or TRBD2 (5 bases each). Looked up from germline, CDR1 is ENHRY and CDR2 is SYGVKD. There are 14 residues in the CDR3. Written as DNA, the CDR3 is TGTGCCATCAGTGTGGCAGGGAGCATCGATGAGCAGTGCTTC. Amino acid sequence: CAISVAGSIDEQCF.